This is a list of T cell receptor beta chains from one sample in a study of response to subunit inactivated influenza vaccine. TCRdb reanalysed the RT-PCR reads using MiXCR and keeps one entry per CDR3 protein. There are hundreds of thousands of distinct CDR3 sequences in the sample; roughly 13% occur only once, and about 12% lies in the top ten. The sample here was PBMCs from blood, taken 45 days after vaccination. The receptors were sampled from a man aged 50 to 60 who received an inactivated influenza vaccine. Each CDR3 is given with its conserved first and last residue. The D gene is left open where the match is weak. Clone size is not always given. Where it is, it says once, few, many or a class for expanded clones.

D	V	size	J	DNA	CDR3
TRBD1	TRBV6-1	.	TRBJ1-2	TGTGCCAGCAGTCCACTACCTGGACAGGGGGTGTATGGCTACACCTTC	CASSPLPGQGVYGYTF
TRBD2	TRBV4-2	.	TRBJ2-7	TGTGCCAGCAGCCAAGAAACTAGCGGGAGTGGAGAGCAGTACTTC	CASSQETSGSGEQYF
.	TRBV6-1	.	TRBJ2-5	TGTGCCAGCAGCCCCTGGTACAATTTAGAGACCCAGTACTTC	CASSPWYNLETQYF
TRBD1	TRBV3-1	few	TRBJ1-3	TGTGCCAGCAGCCGGAGTCCGGACAGGGGAAACACCATATATTTT	CASSRSPDRGNTIYF
TRBD1	TRBV29-1	.	TRBJ1-4	TGCAGCGCTTCCCACAGGGGCCCTAATGAAAAACTGTTTTTT	CSASHRGPNEKLFF
.	TRBV27	few	TRBJ1-1	TGTGCCAGCAGTCCTCAACCGACGCAGGGCCCTGAAGCTTTCTTT	CASSPQPTQGPEAFF
.	TRBV12-3/TRBV12-4	.	TRBJ2-5	TGTGCCAGCAGTTTAGAATCCGCCCGTATGGAGACCCAGTACTTC	CASSLESARMETQYF
TRBD1	TRBV29-1	few	TRBJ2-4	TGCAGCGTTGAAACCCGGGACAGGTGGATGGGAAACATTCAGTACTTC	CSVETRDRWMGNIQYF
.	TRBV21-1	few	TRBJ2-5	TGTGCCAGCAACGGCGAACTAGCGGGATTCGCAGAGACCCAGTACTTC	CASNGELAGFAETQYF
TRBD1	TRBV5-1	.	TRBJ2-3	TGCGCCAGCAGCTTGGCCGTCGGGACAGCTAGCACAGATACGCAGTATTTT	CASSLAVGTASTDTQYF
.	TRBV7-9	many	TRBJ1-1	TGTGCCAGCAGCCCCCCTCCCCCACCGTCGAACACTGAAGCTTTCTTT	CASSPPPPPSNTEAFF
TRBD2	TRBV18	.	TRBJ2-3	TGTGCCAGCTCACCATCTAGCGGGGTATCCACAGATACGCAGTATTTT	CASSPSSGVSTDTQYF
TRBD2	TRBV4-2	.	TRBJ2-7	TGTGCCAGCAGCCAACATTCGGGGACTAGCGGCTACGAGCAGTACTTC	CASSQHSGTSGYEQYF
TRBD1	TRBV6-2/TRBV6-3	.	TRBJ2-1	TGTGCCAGCAGCCGACCTCGCCGGGACAGGCCCCTTTTGGATGAGCAGTTCTTC	CASSRPRRDRPLLDEQFF
.	TRBV28	.	TRBJ1-1	TGTGCCAGCAGTACGGCCGGTCCTATGAACACTGAAGCTTTCTTT	CASSTAGPMNTEAFF
TRBD1	TRBV20-1	.	TRBJ1-2	TGCAGTGTTAACAGGGGCCTGGCCTATGGCTACACCTTC	CSVNRGLAYGYTF
.	TRBV7-9	few	TRBJ2-5	TGTGCCAGCAGCCAAACAATTAGCGTGGAGACCCAGTACTTC	CASSQTISVETQYF
TRBD2	TRBV20-1	many	TRBJ2-1	TGCAGCAAAACTAGCGGGGCCACCTACAATGAGCAGTTCTTC	CSKTSGATYNEQFF
.	TRBV30	few	TRBJ2-1	TGTGCCTGGAGTGTACTCTCGCGGGGGCCCTACAATGAGCAGTTCTTC	CAWSVLSRGPYNEQFF
TRBD1	TRBV5-1	few	TRBJ2-7	TGCGCCAGCAGCTTGGGTTGGCAGGGGGCACTCCCCACGTACTTC	CASSLGWQGALPTYF
.	TRBV7-2	few	TRBJ1-5	TGTGCCAGCAGCTTAGTCAAAAATCAGCCCCAGCATTTT	CASSLVKNQPQHF
TRBD2	TRBV5-5	many	TRBJ2-2	TGTGCCAGCAGCCCCCGACAAGCGGGAAGTACCGGGGAGCTGTTTTTT	CASSPRQAGSTGELFF
.	TRBV28	.	TRBJ1-2	TGTGCCAGCAGTTCCTATGGCTACACCTTC	CASSSYGYTF
.	TRBV28	.	TRBJ2-2	TGTGCCAGCATCGATTCCACCGGGGAGCTGTTTTTT	CASIDSTGELFF
TRBD2	TRBV5-1	few	TRBJ2-5	TGCGCCAGCAGCTCCGGGACTAGCGTGTCAGAGACCCAGTACTTC	CASSSGTSVSETQYF
.	TRBV28	.	TRBJ1-2	TGTGCCAGCAGTGAAGGACCCGAAGCTTCCTATGGCTACACCTTC	CASSEGPEASYGYTF
.	TRBV6-4	.	TRBJ2-3	TGTGCCAGCAGTGCCCTGTCGGGTGAGGTAATGGATACGCAGTATTTT	CASSALSGEVMDTQYF
TRBD2	TRBV7-2	.	TRBJ2-7	TGTGCCAGCAGCTCAACCGGGACTAGCGGGGCGCGGCAGTACTTC	CASSSTGTSGARQYF
TRBD2	TRBV4-2	few	TRBJ2-3	TGTGCCAGCAGCCAAGATGTGCAGCGGGGGGGCACAGATACGCAGTATTTT	CASSQDVQRGGTDTQYF
.	TRBV4-1	few	TRBJ1-4	TGCGCCAGCAGCCAAGAAAGCTCGGGAGTCCAGGAGGGAAAACTGTTTTTT	CASSQESSGVQEGKLFF
TRBD2	TRBV7-3	.	TRBJ2-5	TGTGCCAGCAGCTTAACCGGACTAGCGGAGACTTCAAGAGAGACCCAGTACTTC	CASSLTGLAETSRETQYF
.	TRBV30	.	TRBJ2-2	TGTGCCTGGAGTGGTGTCACCGGGGAGCTGTTTTTT	CAWSGVTGELFF
.	TRBV5-1	.	TRBJ1-6	TGCGCCAGCAGCTTGGGCGGCGAACCTCCCCTCCACTTT	CASSLGGEPPLHF
TRBD1	TRBV7-3	once	TRBJ2-2	TGTGCCAGCAGCTTATATATTCGTGAACAGGGGGCGAGCACCGGGGAGCTGTTTTTT	CASSLYIREQGASTGELFF
.	TRBV29-1	.	TRBJ1-2	TGCAGCGTTGACCCTCCACGGGGAGGGTTTGAGGACACCTTC	CSVDPPRGGFEDTF
TRBD2	TRBV2	.	TRBJ2-1	TGTGCCAGCGCCAGCCTAGCGGGGGGGTACAATGAGCAGTTCTTC	CASASLAGGYNEQFF
.	TRBV4-2	many	TRBJ1-4	TGTGCCAGCAGCCAGAACCAGGGAGCAACTAATGAAAAACTGTTTTTT	CASSQNQGATNEKLFF
.	TRBV12-3/TRBV12-4	many	TRBJ1-6	TGTGCCAGCAGTTTAGTCAGCTCCTATAATTCACCCCTCCACTTT	CASSLVSSYNSPLHF
TRBD2	TRBV6-2/TRBV6-3	.	TRBJ2-2	TGTGCCAGCAGTGGACTAGCGGGGATAGCGAACACCGGGGAGCTGTTTTTT	CASSGLAGIANTGELFF
TRBD2	TRBV29-1	few	TRBJ2-5	TGCAGCGTTGGCACTCCGGGGGGACGGGAGACCCAGTACTTC	CSVGTPGGRETQYF
TRBD1	TRBV27	few	TRBJ1-5	TGTGCCAGCAGTTCGACAGGGGGGTTCAATCAGCCCCAGCATTTT	CASSSTGGFNQPQHF
.	TRBV30	.	TRBJ2-5	TGTGCCTGGAGTGTACTGGGTGAGACCCAGTACTTC	CAWSVLGETQYF
TRBD1	TRBV5-1	many	TRBJ2-7	TGCGCCAGCAGCCAGACAGGGCCCTCCTACGAGCAGTACTTC	CASSQTGPSYEQYF
.	TRBV4-1	.	TRBJ2-3	TGCGCCAGCAGCCAGGGAAGGCCCCCCGCGGCAGATACGCAGTATTTT	CASSQGRPPAADTQYF
.	TRBV5-1	.	TRBJ2-3	TGCGCCAGCAGCTTGGGTCCCGCGGCGACAGATACGCAGTATTTT	CASSLGPAATDTQYF
.	TRBV20-1	few	TRBJ2-5	TGCAGTGCTAGTTGGCCACAAGAGACCCAGTACTTC	CSASWPQETQYF
.	TRBV29-1	.	TRBJ2-1	TGCAGCCTTATCAGACAGAGGAAAAATGAGCAGTTCTTC	CSLIRQRKNEQFF
.	TRBV7-9	few	TRBJ2-1	TGTGCCAGCAGCTTGGACTATAACCGCTACAATGAGCAGTTCTTC	CASSLDYNRYNEQFF
TRBD1	TRBV15	few	TRBJ1-1	TGTGCCACCAGCAGACCAGGGGGGACAGGCTACACTCGGGCTTTCTTT	CATSRPGGTGYTRAFF
.	TRBV12-3/TRBV12-4	few	TRBJ1-5	TGTGCCAGCAGTTTAGGGGACACCTATAGCAATCAGCCCCAGCATTTT	CASSLGDTYSNQPQHF
.	TRBV5-1	few	TRBJ2-2	TGCGCCAGCAGCTTCTCTGAGGGCGGGGAGCTGTTTTTT	CASSFSEGGELFF
.	TRBV7-6	few	TRBJ2-1	TGTGCCAGCAGCTTAGTCTACGCCAATGAGCAGTTCTTC	CASSLVYANEQFF
.	TRBV5-1	few	TRBJ2-1	TGCGCCAGCAGCACCGGGACCCAGATTGTTCATGAGCAGTTCTTC	CASSTGTQIVHEQFF